The T cell receptor beta chain described here comes from a study of T-cell memory formation after mild COVID-19. Study in general: The TCR clusters were mostly specific to one donor.

The trim removed 0 bases at V and 4 bases at J, leaving 4 bases unmatched. Looked up from germline, CDR1 is SGDLS and CDR2 is YYNGEE. CDR3 size: 15 residues. The sample holds a few counts of this clonotype. Its antigen is still unknown. TCRdb re-analysed the 5' RACE reads in MiXCR, keeping a single row per CDR3 protein. In the table there are approximately 480,000 distinct CDR3 sequences, 15% to 20% of which are singletons. Study results and caveats: Of the contracting clones, CD4+ ones lay mainly in CM and EM, and CD8+ ones in EMRA. Prior to infection, memory already included some responding clones, suggesting cross-reactive memory joined. Clones contracting day 15 to 85 were balanced CD4/CD8; later expanders leaned CD4+.

What was sequenced was PBMCs or a T cell subset sorted from them (not recorded which). The J gene is TRBJ1-2, the V gene TRBV9, with TRBD1 identical over 9 bases. The receptor was isolated from an adult woman who had mild COVID-19 (a few samples of this study predate the infection). Cell type and time point are not known. CDR3 bases: TGTGCCAGCAGCGTAGACGGGACAGGGTTCTATGGCTACACCTTC. It yields the protein CASSVDGTGFYGYTF.